This T cell receptor beta chain was recovered during a study of response to subunit inactivated influenza vaccine. This clonotype has only a few counts. What it binds is not known. At one of its ends the junction is not consistent with the germline gene, which may arise from a read error. TCRdb called the RT-PCR reads again in MiXCR, with one record for every CDR3 protein. The profile shows roughly 540,000 distinct CDR3 sequences, around 21% of them singletons. The study's findings and limits: Only a handful of new T cells, the authors suggested, are recruited with each seasonal influenza vaccination.

This CDR3 has 13 amino acids. Per germline, CDR1 SSHAT and CDR2 FNYEAQ (reference sequence). These data were also filed under a second study, of T cells expressing NK-cell markers. According to that study: The authors made TCR beta cDNA libraries by 5'RACE template switching. This switching added a universal primer site and UMIs. The authors sequenced eight donors, of whom seven were HCMV-seropositive and one was seronegative. The use of an anti-gamma-delta TCR antibody, which was added in several experiments, restricted sorting to T cells expressing alpha-beta TCR. These clonotypes additionally ranked first within the CD3+CD56-NKG2C+ fraction of a handful of donors.

The sequence came from a man between 45 and 60 years old who received an inactivated influenza vaccine. The chain recombines TRBV7-7 with TRBJ2-7, with D unresolved. The sequencing used CD4+ T cells sorted from PBMCs, collected 12 days after vaccination. CDR3 protein: CASSLEFSYEQYF. In nucleotides, the CDR3 is TGTGCTAGCAGCTTAGAGTTCTCCTACGAGCAGTACTTC.